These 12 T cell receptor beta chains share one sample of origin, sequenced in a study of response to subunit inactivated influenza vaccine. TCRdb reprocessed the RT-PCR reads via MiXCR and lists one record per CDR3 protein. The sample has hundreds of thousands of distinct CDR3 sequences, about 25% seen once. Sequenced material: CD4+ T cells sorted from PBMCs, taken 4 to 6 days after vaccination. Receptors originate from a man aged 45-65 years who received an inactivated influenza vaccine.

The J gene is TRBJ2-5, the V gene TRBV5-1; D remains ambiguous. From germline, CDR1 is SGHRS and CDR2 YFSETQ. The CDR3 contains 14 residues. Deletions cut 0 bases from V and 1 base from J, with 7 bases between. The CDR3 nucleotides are TGCGCCAGCAGCTTGGCCAGCCCCCAAGAGACCCAGTACTTC. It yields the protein CASSLASPQETQYF.

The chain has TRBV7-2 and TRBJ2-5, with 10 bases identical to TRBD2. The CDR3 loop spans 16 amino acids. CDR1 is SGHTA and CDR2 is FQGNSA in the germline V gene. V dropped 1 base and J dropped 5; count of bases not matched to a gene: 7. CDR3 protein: CASSLVSGRAGETQYF. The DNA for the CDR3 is TGTGCCAGCAGCTTAGTAAGCGGGAGGGCCGGTGAGACCCAGTACTTC.

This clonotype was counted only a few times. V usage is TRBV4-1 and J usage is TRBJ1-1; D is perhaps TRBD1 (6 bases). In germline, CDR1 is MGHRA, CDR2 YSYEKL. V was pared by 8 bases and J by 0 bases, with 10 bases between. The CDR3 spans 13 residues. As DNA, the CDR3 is TGCGCCAGCCAAAACAGGGTGAACACTGAAGCTTTCTTT. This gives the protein CASQNRVNTEAFF.

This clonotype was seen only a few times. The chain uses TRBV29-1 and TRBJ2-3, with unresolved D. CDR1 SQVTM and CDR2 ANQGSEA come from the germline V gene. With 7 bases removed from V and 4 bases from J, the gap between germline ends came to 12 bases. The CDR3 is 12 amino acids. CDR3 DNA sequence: TGCAGCGCCGTTAGCCTGGCAGATACGCAGTATTTT. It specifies CSAVSLADTQYF.

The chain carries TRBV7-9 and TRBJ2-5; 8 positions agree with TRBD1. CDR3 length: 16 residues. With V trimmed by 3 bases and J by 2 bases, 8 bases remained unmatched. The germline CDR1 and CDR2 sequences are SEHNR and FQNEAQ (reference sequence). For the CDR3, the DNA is TGTGCCAGCAGCTTTGGCGGGACAGGTCAACAAGAGACCCAGTACTTC. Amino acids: CASSFGGTGQQETQYF.

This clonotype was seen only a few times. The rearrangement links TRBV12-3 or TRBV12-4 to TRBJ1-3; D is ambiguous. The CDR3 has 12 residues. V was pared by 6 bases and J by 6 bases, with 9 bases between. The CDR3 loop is CASSSHPNTIYF. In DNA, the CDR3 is TGTGCCAGCAGCTCCCACCCAAACACCATATATTTT.

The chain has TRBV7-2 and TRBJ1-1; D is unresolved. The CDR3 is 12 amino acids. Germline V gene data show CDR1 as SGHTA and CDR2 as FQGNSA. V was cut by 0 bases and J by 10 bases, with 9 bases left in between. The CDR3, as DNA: TGTGCCAGCAGCTTAGCCTTAAGGGCAGCTTTCTTT. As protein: CASSLALRAAFF.

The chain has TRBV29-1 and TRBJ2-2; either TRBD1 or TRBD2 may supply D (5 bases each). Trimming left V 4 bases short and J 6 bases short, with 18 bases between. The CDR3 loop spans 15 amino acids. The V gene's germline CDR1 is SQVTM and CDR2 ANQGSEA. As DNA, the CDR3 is TGCAGCGTTGGGTTGATCGGGGTACAGGCCGGGGAGCTGTTTTTT. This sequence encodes CSVGLIGVQAGELFF.

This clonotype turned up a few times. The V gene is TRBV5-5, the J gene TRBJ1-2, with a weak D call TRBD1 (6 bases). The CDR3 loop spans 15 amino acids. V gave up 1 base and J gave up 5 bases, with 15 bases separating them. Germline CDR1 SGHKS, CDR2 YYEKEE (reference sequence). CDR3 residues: CASSLSTGARYGYTF. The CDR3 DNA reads TGTGCCAGCAGCTTGTCTACGGGGGCGCGTTATGGCTACACCTTC.

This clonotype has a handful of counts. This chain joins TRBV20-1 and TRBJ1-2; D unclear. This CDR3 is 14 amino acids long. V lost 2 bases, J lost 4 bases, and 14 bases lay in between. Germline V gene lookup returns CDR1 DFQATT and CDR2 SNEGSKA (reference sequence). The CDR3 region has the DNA TGCAGTGCTAGAACCGGGAGTCGCCTCTATGGCTACACCTTC. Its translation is CSARTGSRLYGYTF.

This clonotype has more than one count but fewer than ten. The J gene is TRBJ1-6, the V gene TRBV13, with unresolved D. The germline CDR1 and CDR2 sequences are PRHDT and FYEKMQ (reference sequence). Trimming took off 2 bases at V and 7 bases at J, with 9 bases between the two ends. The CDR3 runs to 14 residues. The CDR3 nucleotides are TGTGCCAGCAGCTTAAGTCGGGCGAATTCACCCCTCCACTTT. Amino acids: CASSLSRANSPLHF.

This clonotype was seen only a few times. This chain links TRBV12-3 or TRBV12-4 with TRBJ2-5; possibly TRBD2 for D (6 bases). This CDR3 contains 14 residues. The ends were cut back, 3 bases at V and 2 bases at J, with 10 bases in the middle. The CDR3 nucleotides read TGTGCCAGCAGTTTTTCGGGAGAACAAGAGACCCAGTACTTC. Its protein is CASSFSGEQETQYF.